The text below deals with one TCR beta chain. The sample originates from a study of preoperative IRX-2 immunotherapy in early breast cancer. In germline, CDR1 is LGHNT, CDR2 FRNRAP. V trimming: 5 bases; J trimming: 5 bases; junction bases outside the gene matches: 10. This CDR3 comprises 15 residues. Treatment noted: preoperative locoregional IRX-2 cytokine immunotherapy. Preoperative locoregional IRX-2 cytokine immunotherapy was tested in the phase Ib source study. Only in-frame clones appear in the TCRdb table, and some are missing; sequencing was by immunoSEQ multiplex PCR. The data show 24,000 or so clones, with 85% to 95% seen just once and 16% held by the top ten.

Here the sequenced sample was tumor tissue, taken after IRX-2 immunotherapy. This receptor was taken from a human donor with breast cancer. The J gene is TRBJ2-5, the V gene TRBV12-5, with TRBD1 identical over 8 bases. CDR3 region: CASGITGTGRETQYF. The DNA of the CDR3 is TGTGCTAGTGGTATAACCGGGACAGGTCGGGAGACCCAGTACTTC.